Listed below are T cell receptor beta chains from one sample, sequenced in a study of cytomegalovirus exposure and HLA in healthy donors. TCRdb's copy holds only in-frame clones and misses some; the assay was immunoSEQ multiplex PCR. The table lists 90,000 to 150,000 clones, 70% to 75% of them singletons, with approximately 4.1% in the top ten. Sequencing was performed on PBMCs. These TCRs come from a woman between 40 and 55 years old in good health and CMV-seronegative. Each CDR3 is given with its conserved first and last residue. The D gene is left open where the match is weak. Rows give clone size only sometimes, using once, few, many, or a class for an expanded clone.

d_call: NA; v_call: TRBV25-1; clone_size: NA; j_call: TRBJ1-3; cdr3_nt: TGTGCCAGCAGTGAATTAGGGAGCAGCTCTGGAAACACCATATATTTT; cdr3_aa: CASSELGSSSGNTIYF
d_call: NA; v_call: TRBV4-3; clone_size: NA; j_call: TRBJ2-1; cdr3_nt: TGCGCCAGCAGCCAAGACCGGGTATCGTACAATGAGCAGTTCTTC; cdr3_aa: CASSQDRVSYNEQFF
d_call: TRBD2; v_call: TRBV7-8; clone_size: NA; j_call: TRBJ2-1; cdr3_nt: TGTGCCAGCAGCCGTGGGACTAGCGGGAGTGTCTACAATGAGCAGTTCTTC; cdr3_aa: CASSRGTSGSVYNEQFF
d_call: NA; v_call: TRBV5-4; clone_size: NA; j_call: TRBJ2-7; cdr3_nt: TGTGCCAGCAGCGCGGGGGGGACAGGGGTCGAGCAGTACTTC; cdr3_aa: CASSAGGTGVEQYF
d_call: NA; v_call: TRBV4-3; clone_size: NA; j_call: TRBJ1-4; cdr3_nt: TGCGCCAGCAGCCAAGAGTTTTCGGGGGCTAATGAAAAACTGTTTTTT; cdr3_aa: CASSQEFSGANEKLFF
d_call: NA; v_call: TRBV9; clone_size: NA; j_call: TRBJ2-7; cdr3_nt: TGTGCCAGCAGCGTAGGGTGGGAGGCTGCCTACGAGCAGTACTTC; cdr3_aa: CASSVGWEAAYEQYF
d_call: NA; v_call: TRBV4-2; clone_size: NA; j_call: TRBJ2-3; cdr3_nt: TGTGCCAGCAGCCAAGAGCAGGGTTACACAGATACGCAGTATTTT; cdr3_aa: CASSQEQGYTDTQYF
d_call: TRBD2; v_call: TRBV7-2; clone_size: NA; j_call: TRBJ2-7; cdr3_nt: TGTGCCAGCAGCCCCAGAGGGAAAGCGGGGGCCCGTTCCTACGAGCAGTACTTC; cdr3_aa: CASSPRGKAGARSYEQYF
d_call: TRBD1; v_call: TRBV18; clone_size: NA; j_call: TRBJ2-7; cdr3_nt: TGTGCCAGCTCACCGTCCCGGGACAGCTACGAGCAGTACTTC; cdr3_aa: CASSPSRDSYEQYF
d_call: TRBD2; v_call: TRBV5-1; clone_size: once; j_call: TRBJ2-3; cdr3_nt: TGCGCCAGCAGCTTGGCGGGGGGGATATATACGCAGTATTTT; cdr3_aa: CASSLAGGIYTQYF
d_call: NA; v_call: TRBV14; clone_size: NA; j_call: TRBJ2-7; cdr3_nt: TGTGCCAGCAGCCAAGACCCTAGGCGGGGAAAAGGCGAGCAGTACTTC; cdr3_aa: CASSQDPRRGKGEQYF
d_call: NA; v_call: TRBV27; clone_size: NA; j_call: TRBJ2-7; cdr3_nt: TGTGCCAGCAGTCAGTTTTCGGGAAGCGAGCAGTACTTC; cdr3_aa: CASSQFSGSEQYF
d_call: NA; v_call: TRBV27; clone_size: NA; j_call: TRBJ1-2; cdr3_nt: TGTGCCAGCAGGTCCGTCGGAGGGGAGTCTGGCTACACCTTC; cdr3_aa: CASRSVGGESGYTF
d_call: NA; v_call: TRBV18; clone_size: few; j_call: TRBJ2-7; cdr3_nt: TGTGCCAGCTCATATGAGACAGGCTCCTACGAGCAGTACTTC; cdr3_aa: CASSYETGSYEQYF
d_call: TRBD2; v_call: TRBV4-3; clone_size: few; j_call: TRBJ2-2; cdr3_nt: TGCGCCAGCAGCCGCGGACTAGCGGGGGGAGCGAACACCGGGGAGCTGTTTTTT; cdr3_aa: CASSRGLAGGANTGELFF
d_call: NA; v_call: TRBV14; clone_size: NA; j_call: TRBJ1-1; cdr3_nt: TGTGCCAGCAGCTATCGGACGGGAACTGAAGCTTTCTTT; cdr3_aa: CASSYRTGTEAFF
d_call: TRBD1; v_call: TRBV9; clone_size: NA; j_call: TRBJ1-6; cdr3_nt: TGTGCCAGCAGCGCGCAGACAGGGGGTCAATCACCCCTCCACTTT; cdr3_aa: CASSAQTGGQSPLHF
d_call: TRBD1; v_call: TRBV9; clone_size: NA; j_call: TRBJ2-1; cdr3_nt: TGTGCCAGCAGCGTAGGGGGTGGGACAGGCAGAAATGAGCAGTTCTTC; cdr3_aa: CASSVGGGTGRNEQFF
d_call: NA; v_call: TRBV30; clone_size: NA; j_call: TRBJ2-3; cdr3_nt: TGTGCCTGGATTAGGGGGAGCTCAGATACGCAGTATTTT; cdr3_aa: CAWIRGSSDTQYF
d_call: TRBD2; v_call: TRBV6-4; clone_size: NA; j_call: TRBJ2-3; cdr3_nt: TGTGCCAGCAGTGACTCTAGTACTAGCGGGAGCGCTACGCAGTATTTT; cdr3_aa: CASSDSSTSGSATQYF
d_call: TRBD2; v_call: TRBV15; clone_size: NA; j_call: TRBJ2-1; cdr3_nt: TGTGCCACCAGGGCCGGGACTAGCGGGAGTAATGAGCAGTTCTTC; cdr3_aa: CATRAGTSGSNEQFF
d_call: NA; v_call: TRBV4-1; clone_size: few; j_call: TRBJ2-3; cdr3_nt: TGCGCCAGCAGCCTCAACTTAGCCGATACGCAGTATTTT; cdr3_aa: CASSLNLADTQYF
d_call: TRBD1; v_call: TRBV2; clone_size: NA; j_call: TRBJ1-5; cdr3_nt: TGTGCCAGCAAGACAGGGGCTTATAGCAATCAGCCCCAGCATTTT; cdr3_aa: CASKTGAYSNQPQHF
d_call: NA; v_call: TRBV18; clone_size: NA; j_call: TRBJ2-7; cdr3_nt: TGTGCCAGCTCACCCGAGACAGGGGAGGGCGAGCAGTACTTC; cdr3_aa: CASSPETGEGEQYF
d_call: NA; v_call: TRBV9; clone_size: NA; j_call: TRBJ2-3; cdr3_nt: TGTGCCAGCAGCCCCTCCACAGATACGCAGTATTTT; cdr3_aa: CASSPSTDTQYF
d_call: NA; v_call: TRBV5-6; clone_size: NA; j_call: TRBJ2-7; cdr3_nt: TGTGCCAGCAGGTACAGGGGAGGCGAGCAGTACTTC; cdr3_aa: CASRYRGGEQYF
d_call: NA; v_call: TRBV5-6; clone_size: NA; j_call: TRBJ2-2; cdr3_nt: TGTGCCAGCAGTTCCAGCCGGCAGGGGAACACCGGGGAGCTGTTTTTT; cdr3_aa: CASSSSRQGNTGELFF
d_call: NA; v_call: TRBV10-3; clone_size: few; j_call: TRBJ2-3; cdr3_nt: TGTGCCATCAGTGGACCGAAGACCATTCCTAGGGATACGCAGTATTTT; cdr3_aa: CAISGPKTIPRDTQYF
d_call: TRBD1; v_call: TRBV6-5; clone_size: few; j_call: TRBJ1-6; cdr3_nt: TGTGCCAGCAGTTCCCGCCCGACAGGGAGTAATTCACCCCTCCACTTT; cdr3_aa: CASSSRPTGSNSPLHF
d_call: NA; v_call: TRBV9; clone_size: NA; j_call: TRBJ2-1; cdr3_nt: TGTGCCAGCAGCGTAGTTCCCGCGGGATACAATGAGCAGTTCTTC; cdr3_aa: CASSVVPAGYNEQFF
d_call: TRBD2; v_call: TRBV5-1; clone_size: NA; j_call: TRBJ2-3; cdr3_nt: TGCGCCAGCAGCGGGATTAGCGGGGGGGCCGGAGATACGCAGTATTTT; cdr3_aa: CASSGISGGAGDTQYF
d_call: TRBD1; v_call: TRBV7-9; clone_size: NA; j_call: TRBJ1-2; cdr3_nt: TGTGCCAGCAGCTTGGGTGGACAGGGTATTGGCTACACCTTC; cdr3_aa: CASSLGGQGIGYTF
d_call: NA; v_call: TRBV5-1; clone_size: NA; j_call: TRBJ2-1; cdr3_nt: TGCGCCAGCAGCTTGGGACAGGCTTATCACAATGAGCAGTTCTTC; cdr3_aa: CASSLGQAYHNEQFF
d_call: NA; v_call: TRBV2; clone_size: NA; j_call: TRBJ1-5; cdr3_nt: TGTGCCAGCAGTGTACAGACGTTCAATCAGCCCCAGCATTTT; cdr3_aa: CASSVQTFNQPQHF
d_call: NA; v_call: TRBV2; clone_size: NA; j_call: TRBJ1-5; cdr3_nt: TGTGCCAGCGGGCGGGGGGGTCAGCCCCAGCATTTT; cdr3_aa: CASGRGGQPQHF
d_call: TRBD1; v_call: TRBV7-3; clone_size: NA; j_call: TRBJ2-5; cdr3_nt: TGTGCCAGCAGCTCGGGACAGATAAGGACGGAGACCCAGTACTTC; cdr3_aa: CASSSGQIRTETQYF
d_call: NA; v_call: TRBV7-2; clone_size: NA; j_call: TRBJ2-7; cdr3_nt: TGTGCCAGCAGCCCAGACAGGTGGACCTCCTACGAGCAGTACTTC; cdr3_aa: CASSPDRWTSYEQYF
d_call: NA; v_call: TRBV18; clone_size: NA; j_call: TRBJ1-1; cdr3_nt: TGTGCCAGCTCACCACTGGCCAGGGGTTTGGGCACTGAAGCTTTCTTT; cdr3_aa: CASSPLARGLGTEAFF
d_call: TRBD2; v_call: TRBV5-4; clone_size: NA; j_call: TRBJ2-1; cdr3_nt: TGTGCCAGCAGCTCCCTGGGACTAGCGGGAGGGAATGAGCAGTTCTTC; cdr3_aa: CASSSLGLAGGNEQFF
d_call: TRBD2; v_call: TRBV7-9; clone_size: once; j_call: TRBJ2-5; cdr3_nt: TGTGCCAGCAGCTTGGGCGGGGGGGCGGGGGAGCAGTACTTC; cdr3_aa: CASSLGGGAGEQYF
d_call: TRBD1; v_call: TRBV7-9; clone_size: NA; j_call: TRBJ2-2; cdr3_nt: TGTGCCAGCAGCTTAGGACAGGGTCACGGGGAGCTGTTTTTT; cdr3_aa: CASSLGQGHGELFF
d_call: NA; v_call: TRBV7-2; clone_size: few; j_call: TRBJ1-1; cdr3_nt: TGTGCCAGCAGCTTAGTCCAGGGTTGGGGTGAAGCTTTCTTT; cdr3_aa: CASSLVQGWGEAFF
d_call: TRBD2; v_call: TRBV7-2; clone_size: few; j_call: TRBJ2-1; cdr3_nt: TGTGCCAGCAGCTTAGCCTATACTAGCGCCGAGCAGTTCTTC; cdr3_aa: CASSLAYTSAEQFF
d_call: NA; v_call: TRBV5-1; clone_size: NA; j_call: TRBJ2-7; cdr3_nt: TGCGCCAGCAGCCATAAAACGGACAATCTGGGCTACGAGCAGTACTTC; cdr3_aa: CASSHKTDNLGYEQYF
d_call: NA; v_call: TRBV10-1; clone_size: NA; j_call: TRBJ2-7; cdr3_nt: TGCGCCACCCGGGACACAGTATACGAGCAGTACTTC; cdr3_aa: CATRDTVYEQYF
d_call: TRBD2; v_call: TRBV6-5; clone_size: NA; j_call: TRBJ2-1; cdr3_nt: TGTGCCAGCAGTTACTCCCTAGCGGTCCCTTTTAATGAGCAGTTCTTC; cdr3_aa: CASSYSLAVPFNEQFF
d_call: TRBD2; v_call: TRBV7-2; clone_size: few; j_call: TRBJ2-1; cdr3_nt: TGTGCCAGCAGCTTAGCGCGCCTAGCGGAGGATGAGCAGTTCTTC; cdr3_aa: CASSLARLAEDEQFF
d_call: NA; v_call: TRBV18; clone_size: NA; j_call: TRBJ2-5; cdr3_nt: TGTGCCAGCTCACCATTCCGGGACCAAGAGACCCAGTACTTC; cdr3_aa: CASSPFRDQETQYF
d_call: TRBD1; v_call: TRBV6-5; clone_size: once; j_call: TRBJ1-2; cdr3_nt: TGTGCCAGCAGTAACCCGGGACAGGGGTTGAAGGGCTACACCTTC; cdr3_aa: CASSNPGQGLKGYTF